These T cell receptor beta chains were read from a single sample in a study of human T cells and chemical hapten exposure. TCRdb called the RACE reads again in MiXCR, with one record for every CDR3 protein. The data show approximately 34,000 distinct CDR3 sequences, around 6.8% seen once. Sequencing was performed on whole blood, taken in connection with sensitization to the hapten diphenylcyclopropenone (DPC). The receptors stem from a woman aged 25 to 39 with alopecia areata. Some clones in this sample may be carry-over from other donors' samples. The CDR3 runs from the conserved cysteine through the conserved F or W. The order of the fields is clone size, D gene, V gene, J gene, CDR3 length, CDR3 protein, CDR3 DNA. D genes are given only for firm matches. Clone size appears in some rows only: once, few, many, or a class for an expanded clone.

few	TRBD1	TRBV12-3/TRBV12-4	TRBJ1-5	16	CASATGDTPSNQPQHF	TGTGCCAGCGCGACAGGGGATACACCCAGCAATCAGCCCCAGCATTTT
many	.	TRBV24-1	TRBJ2-2	16	CATSDLRRGSVGELFF	TGTGCCACCAGTGATTTGCGTCGCGGTTCTGTCGGGGAGCTGTTTTTT
.	.	TRBV29-1	TRBJ1-2	15	CSVAFRGAKTYGYTF	TGCAGCGTTGCCTTCCGGGGGGCCAAGACATATGGCTACACCTTC
many	.	TRBV30	TRBJ1-4	14	CAWSIGRLNEKLFF	TGTGCCTGGAGTATCGGACGGCTTAATGAAAAACTGTTTTTT
.	.	TRBV7-7	TRBJ2-7	13	CASSPRGMAEQYF	TGTGCCAGCAGCCCTAGGGGCATGGCCGAGCAGTACTTC
few	TRBD1	TRBV28	TRBJ2-3	15	CASSSTGFSTDTQYF	TGTGCCAGCAGTTCGACAGGGTTTAGCACAGATACGCAGTATTTT
few	.	TRBV6-2/TRBV6-3	TRBJ1-6	19	CASRVGGPSPKEYNSPLHF	TGTGCCAGCAGAGTCGGAGGACCCTCACCGAAAGAATATAATTCACCCCTCCACTTT
many	.	TRBV6-2/TRBV6-3	TRBJ1-5	12	CASTSGVQPQHF	TGTGCCAGCACCTCAGGCGTTCAGCCCCAGCATTTT
many	.	TRBV19	TRBJ2-7	14	CASSMLGDAYEQYF	TGTGCCAGTAGTATGTTAGGGGACGCCTACGAGCAGTACTTC
.	.	TRBV29-1	TRBJ1-1	12	CSVAQDNTEAFF	TGCAGCGTTGCCCAGGATAACACTGAAGCTTTCTTT
.	TRBD1	TRBV5-4	TRBJ1-1	13	CASSTGQDTEAFF	TGTGCCAGCAGCACGGGACAGGACACTGAAGCTTTCTTT
.	TRBD1	TRBV9	TRBJ2-3	14	CASSVLQGEDTQYF	TGTGCCAGCAGCGTCCTCCAGGGGGAAGATACGCAGTATTTT
.	.	TRBV3-1	TRBJ2-5	14	CASSPWEPGETQYF	TGTGCCAGCAGCCCCTGGGAGCCGGGAGAGACCCAGTACTTC
.	TRBD2	TRBV29-1	TRBJ2-7	14	CSVRGGDGDYEQYF	TGCAGCGTCCGGGGGGGGGACGGAGACTACGAGCAGTACTTC
.	.	TRBV30	TRBJ2-3	14	CAWSPQGTTDTQYF	TGTGCCTGGAGTCCCCAGGGAACCACAGATACGCAGTATTTT
many	.	TRBV6-5	TRBJ1-1	13	CASSYGRNTEAFF	TGTGCCAGCAGTTATGGGAGAAACACTGAAGCTTTCTTT
many	TRBD1	TRBV14	TRBJ1-2	18	CASSPKLDSGGTNYGYTF	TGTGCCAGCAGCCCAAAACTTGATTCAGGGGGGACGAACTATGGCTACACCTTC
many	TRBD1	TRBV30	TRBJ2-7	16	CAWSNPGTGSSYEQYF	TGTGCCTGGAGTAACCCCGGGACAGGAAGTTCCTACGAGCAGTACTTC
.	.	TRBV2	TRBJ2-2	15	CASSLQQGNTGELFF	TGTGCCAGCAGTTTACAACAGGGGAACACCGGGGAGCTGTTTTTT
many	TRBD1	TRBV2	TRBJ1-6	14	CASQQGNYNSPLHF	TGTGCCAGCCAACAGGGGAACTATAATTCACCCCTCCACTTT
.	TRBD1	TRBV12-3/TRBV12-4	TRBJ1-6	19	CASSLGTGGNFAHNSPLHF	TGTGCCAGCAGTTTAGGGACAGGGGGCAACTTCGCGCATAATTCACCCCTCCACTTT
many	.	TRBV14	TRBJ2-7	14	CASSQLISTYEQYF	TGTGCCAGCAGCCAACTTATTTCAACCTACGAGCAGTACTTC
.	.	TRBV6-6	TRBJ1-5	15	CASSYEGRSNQPQHF	TGTGCCAGCAGTTACGAGGGGAGAAGCAATCAGCCCCAGCATTTT
few	TRBD1	TRBV4-3	TRBJ1-1	14	CASSQDLDRGSAFF	TGCGCCAGCAGCCAAGATTTGGACAGGGGCTCAGCTTTCTTT
.	.	TRBV28	TRBJ1-1	15	CASSLWSGSNTEAFF	TGTGCCAGCAGTTTATGGAGCGGCAGCAACACTGAAGCTTTCTTT
few	TRBD1	TRBV2	TRBJ2-7	17	CASSFRDREPSTYEQYF	TGTGCCAGCAGTTTCCGGGACAGGGAACCCTCCACCTACGAGCAGTACTTC
many	.	TRBV27	TRBJ1-5	14	CASSSWGSNQPQHF	TGTGCCAGCAGTTCCTGGGGAAGCAATCAGCCCCAGCATTTT
.	.	TRBV7-2	TRBJ1-6	17	CASSLNAPGSRNSPLHF	TGTGCCAGCAGCTTAAACGCCCCAGGCTCCAGGAATTCACCCCTCCACTTT
few	TRBD2	TRBV7-9	TRBJ2-3	15	CASSLAASSGGTQYF	TGTGCCAGCAGCTTGGCCGCTTCTAGCGGGGGGACGCAGTATTTT
.	TRBD1	TRBV6-2/TRBV6-3	TRBJ1-5	16	CASSPLWDRVRQPQHF	TGTGCCAGCAGTCCCCTATGGGACAGGGTTAGGCAGCCCCAGCATTTT
few	.	TRBV4-1	TRBJ2-2	11	CASSQNGELFF	TGCGCCAGCAGCCAGAACGGGGAGCTGTTTTTT